The present TCR beta chain was sequenced within a study of CD8 T cells in ankylosing spondylitis. Notes on the study in general: Disease-linked clones bore a CD8+ phenotype and were relatively rare in peripheral blood. Characteristic of ankylosing spondylitis blood, it appeared, was a TCR beta motif comprising about eight highly homologous variants. Certain motif variants had earlier been reported in reactive arthritis synovial fluid and blood. Disease-linked clones reportedly concentrated significantly in matched ankylosing spondylitis synovial fluid.

The germline V gene has CDR1 SEHNR and CDR2 FQNEAQ (reference sequence). Trimming took 5 bases from V and 5 from J; bases not matched to a gene: 8. The CDR3 spans 14 residues. By quantitative 5'-RACE with molecular barcodes, the TCR beta libraries were made. TCRdb used MiXCR to reprocess the 5' RACE reads, holding one entry per CDR3 protein. The sample carries 750,000 to 850,000 distinct CDR3 sequences, approximately 10% recorded once. Concerning this clonotype: Its target is not known.

Sequenced sample: blood, either unsorted or a sorted T cell fraction (not recorded which). The receptor was isolated from a male donor with ankylosing spondylitis. V is TRBV7-9 and J is TRBJ2-5, with 7 positions matching TRBD2. CDR3 protein: CASSHGGDRETQYF. Here the CDR3 DNA reads TGTGCCAGCAGCCATGGGGGGGACCGGGAGACCCAGTACTTC.